This TCR beta chain was identified in a study of blood T cell repertoires in COVID-19. Looked up from germline, CDR1 is MDHEN and CDR2 is SYDVKM. The CDR3 loop spans 14 amino acids. The V and J ends lost 5 bases and 2 bases respectively, with 13 bases between them. Profiled with immunoSEQ multiplex PCR; TCRdb holds only in-frame clones, not every one. The sample carries 100,000 to 130,000 clones, about nine tenths recorded once. The chain is built from TRBV28 and TRBJ2-7; D unresolved. The sequence was obtained from a middle-aged man with active or convalescent COVID-19. The sample consisted of peripheral blood. CDR3 in DNA: TGTGCCAGCAGTCAGCACGGAGAAACCTACGAGCAGTACTTC. It specifies CASSQHGETYEQYF.